The clone carrying this TCR beta chain was recorded only once. Antigen: not known. The sample originates from a study of T cell responses to AZD1222 COVID-19 vaccine. The study's findings and limits: Spike-specific TCR breadth and depth rose after two AZD1222 doses.

Profiling relied on immunoSEQ multiplex PCR, and the TCRdb table lists in-frame clones only, not all of them. Among over 100,000 clones, approximately 90% were seen once, and the ten largest hold 7.5% to 9.5%. The receptor was derived from an adult in good health. Specimen: peripheral blood, collected on day 0 of AZD1222 vaccination.

The CDR3 reads CASSLGVGSVNEQFF. The CDR3 region has the DNA TGTGCCAGCAGCTTAGGGGTCGGGAGCGTGAATGAGCAGTTCTTC. The rearrangement links TRBV11-3 to TRBJ2-1; a weak D match, TRBD2 (6 bases). In germline, CDR1 is SGHNT, CDR2 YENEEA. The CDR3 loop spans 15 amino acids. V gave up 1 base and J gave up 7 bases, with 14 bases separating them.